The 10 T cell receptor beta chains presented below share a single source sample, sequenced in a study of blood T cell repertoires in COVID-19. The protocol was immunoSEQ multiplex PCR, while the TCRdb copy is restricted to in-frame clones and leaves out a portion. The sample lists 250,000 to 350,000 clones, 86% seen once, with 1.5% to 2% in the top ten. The sequencing sample was made of peripheral blood. The receptors stem from a woman aged 45 to 65 with acute or convalescent COVID-19.

Regarding this clone: Other DNA variants within this sample encode the same CDR3. J is TRBJ1-5 and V is TRBV5-1, with no clear D. V was trimmed by 0 bases and J by 5 bases, leaving 9 bases between them. This CDR3 is 14 amino acids long. CDR1 is SGHRS, CDR2 YFSETQ, per germline. The CDR3 DNA follows: TGCGCCAGCAGCTTGGAAGGCGGGGATCAGCCCCAGCATTTT. This encodes CASSLEGGDQPQHF.

This chain connects TRBV6-5 to TRBJ2-5, with 7 bases that match TRBD1. The CDR3 totals 13 residues. Germline assignment: CDR1 MNHEY and CDR2 SVGAGI. V trimming: 11 bases; J trimming: 5 bases; junction bases outside the gene matches: 11. The CDR3 loop reads CAGRQGPRETQYF. CDR3 DNA: TGTGCCGGAAGACAGGGACCGAGGGAGACCCAGTACTTC.

The chain recombines TRBV5-1 with TRBJ2-1; 10 nucleotides align to TRBD2. Per the germline V gene, CDR1 is SGHRS and CDR2 is YFSETQ. The CDR3 is made up of 14 amino acids. With V trimmed by 0 bases and J by 8 bases, 2 bases remained unmatched. CDR3 nucleotide sequence: TGCGCCAGCAGCTTGGAGCGGGAGGGTGATGAGCAGTTCTTC. As protein: CASSLEREGDEQFF.

This chain joins TRBV6-5 and TRBJ2-5, with TRBD1 identical over 8 bases. With V trimmed by 6 bases and J by 4 bases, 7 bases remained unmatched. Germline values: CDR1 MNHEY, CDR2 SVGAGI. The CDR3 extends over 14 amino acids. CDR3 DNA sequence: TGTGCCAGCAGCCCGGACAGGGCAGGAGAGACCCAGTACTTC. Its translation is CASSPDRAGETQYF.

This chain uses TRBV28 with TRBJ1-1, with D hard to call. The V gene's germline CDR1 is MDHEN and CDR2 SYDVKM. The V gene lost 5 bases and the J gene lost 7 bases, with 11 bases spanning the gap. The CDR3 totals 12 residues. Here the CDR3 reads CASSPPAVEAFF. As DNA, the CDR3 is TGTGCCAGCAGTCCCCCGGCGGTTGAAGCTTTCTTT.

This chain connects TRBV27 to TRBJ2-3; 9 nucleotides line up with TRBD2. Trimming cost V 1 base and J 3 bases; bases outside gene matches: 17. Germline values: CDR1 MNHEY, CDR2 SMNVEV (reference sequence). CDR3 length equals 20 residues. The CDR3 here is CASSLFRREGQGVRTDTQYF. The CDR3 bases are TGTGCCAGCAGTTTATTTAGGCGGGAGGGCCAAGGGGTTAGAACAGATACGCAGTATTTT.

The J gene is TRBJ2-7, the V gene TRBV3-1 (or the pseudogene TRBV3-2); 7 bases fit TRBD1. Germline V lookup: CDR1 LGHDT, CDR2 YNNKEL (reference sequence). The CDR3 has 14 amino acids. V shed 4 bases, J shed 0 bases, and the junction held 3 bases outside the gene matches. The CDR3 region has the DNA TGTGCCAGCAGCCCGACAGGGAGCTCCTACGAGCAGTACTTC. Its protein product is CASSPTGSSYEQYF.

This clone was recorded a few times. This chain uses TRBV6-2 or TRBV6-3 with TRBJ1-2, with a possible D match to TRBD1 (6 bases). From germline, CDR1 is MNHEY and CDR2 SVGEGT. Trimming stripped 2 bases from V and 2 bases from J, with 9 bases between. This CDR3 has 14 residues. CDR3 loop: CASSYLDRNYGYTF. CDR3 DNA: TGTGCCAGCAGTTACCTGGACAGAAACTATGGCTACACCTTC.

This chain joins TRBV19 and TRBJ2-1; TRBD2 might be the D (5 bases). Germline loops: CDR1 LNHDA, CDR2 SQIVND (reference sequence). Trimming took off 10 bases at V and 4 bases at J, with 14 bases between the two ends. This CDR3 region has 13 residues. DNA for the CDR3: TGTGCCACTTCTTCGCGAGGGTACAATGAGCAGTTCTTC. This codes for CATSSRGYNEQFF. The variable domain in full, with the rest retrieved from reference TRBV19 and TRBJ2-1, is DGGITQSPKYLFRKEGQNVTLSCEQNLNHDAMYWYRQDPGQGLRLIYYSQIVNDFQKGDIAEGYSVSREKKESFPLTVTSAQKNPTAFYLCATSSRGYNEQFFGPGTRLTVL.

This sequence joins TRBV28 and TRBJ2-7; TRBD2 aligns across 8 bases. Germline loops: CDR1 MDHEN, CDR2 SYDVKM. This CDR3 contains 16 residues. V shed 3 bases and J 3 bases; nucleotides not matched to a gene: 10. The CDR3 spells CASSFPPLAEHYEQYF. The CDR3 DNA sequence: TGTGCCAGCAGTTTTCCCCCACTAGCGGAACACTACGAGCAGTACTTC.